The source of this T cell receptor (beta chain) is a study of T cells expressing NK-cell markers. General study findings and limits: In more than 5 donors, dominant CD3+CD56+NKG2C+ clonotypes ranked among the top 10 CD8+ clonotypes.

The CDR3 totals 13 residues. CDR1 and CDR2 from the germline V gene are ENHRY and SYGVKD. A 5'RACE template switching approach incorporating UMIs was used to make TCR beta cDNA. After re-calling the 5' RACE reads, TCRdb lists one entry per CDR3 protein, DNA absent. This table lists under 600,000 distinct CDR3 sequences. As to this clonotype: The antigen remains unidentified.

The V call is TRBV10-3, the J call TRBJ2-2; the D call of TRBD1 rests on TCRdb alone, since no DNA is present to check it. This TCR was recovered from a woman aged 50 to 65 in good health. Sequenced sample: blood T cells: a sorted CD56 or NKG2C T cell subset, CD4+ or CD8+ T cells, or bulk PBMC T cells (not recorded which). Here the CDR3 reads CAIRGQGSGELFF.